The 13 T cell receptor beta chains given below trace back to one sample, sequenced in a study of T-cell reconstitution after alpha-beta-depleted transplantation in children. It was with unique molecular identifiers that the TCRbeta library was prepared. TCRdb reprocessed the PCR reads with MiXCR, giving one entry per CDR3 protein. The top ten clones hold approximately 1.1% of a sample with approximately 640,000 distinct CDR3 sequences, around 16% of them seen once. Sequencing was performed on PBMCs from the stem cell graft donor, taken from the stem cell graft. Receptors were obtained from a human donor who donated a stem cell graft to a child with acute myeloid leukemia.

The genes are TRBV15 and TRBJ1-4; maybe TRBD1 (5 bases). The V gene lost 5 bases and the J gene lost 3 bases, with 13 bases spanning the gap. The CDR3 loop spans 15 amino acids. Germline lookup yields CDR1 LNHNV and CDR2 YYDKDF (reference sequence). The CDR3 nucleotides are TGTGCCACCAGCGGGTCCGGGACGCCTAATGAAAAACTGTTTTTT. It yields the protein CATSGSGTPNEKLFF.

There are many counts of this clonotype. The chain uses TRBV6-5 and TRBJ2-3; 8 bases align to TRBD1. Germline V gene data show CDR1 as MNHEY and CDR2 as SVGAGI. Trimming at V came to 0 bases and at J to 7 bases, leaving 3 bases not matched to a gene. CDR3 size: 14 residues. CDR3 DNA: TGTGCCAGCAGTTACTCGGCAGGGGGCTATACGCAGTATTTT. It yields the protein CASSYSAGGYTQYF.

The V call is TRBV24-1, the J call TRBJ2-1; a weak D match, TRBD2 (6 bases). Germline values: CDR1 KGHDR, CDR2 SFDVKD. The CDR3 runs 17 residues. The germline V and J ends were trimmed by 2 bases and 6 bases, with 19 bases remaining between them. The CDR3 region is CATSDSAGEAFLNEQFF. CDR3 nucleotide sequence: TGTGCCACCAGTGATTCCGCCGGGGAGGCTTTTCTCAATGAGCAGTTCTTC.

This clonotype was seen ten or more times. The chain combines TRBV20-1 with TRBJ1-1; D is ambiguous. V lost 6 bases and J lost 5, with 16 bases in between. This CDR3 spans 13 amino acids. Germline CDR1 and CDR2: DFQATT and SNEGSKA (reference sequence). CDR3 residues: CSASWGGVTEAFF. DNA for the CDR3: TGCAGTGCCAGCTGGGGAGGAGTGACTGAAGCTTTCTTT.

The table lists this clonotype with a few counts. The chain is built from TRBV28 and TRBJ2-7; no reliable D call. The V and J ends lost 3 bases and 5 bases respectively, with 11 bases between them. The V gene's germline CDR1 is MDHEN and CDR2 SYDVKM. The CDR3 is made up of 13 amino acids. The CDR3 bases are TGTGCCAGCAGTTTGTTCGGACGGGACGAGCAGTACGTC. It encodes CASSLFGRDEQYV.

Ten or more counts support this clonotype. The chain combines TRBV25-1 with TRBJ2-4; TRBD1 aligns across 7 bases. V shed 3 bases and J 3 bases; nucleotides not matched to a gene: 26. In germline, CDR1 is MGHDK, CDR2 SYGVNS. There are 22 residues in the CDR3. The CDR3 DNA sequence: TGTGCCAGCAGTGATGGTTCTCCAGTAGACAGGGCCGAACCAAGACGCAAAAACATTCAGTACTTC. Amino acid sequence: CASSDGSPVDRAEPRRKNIQYF.

This clonotype was detected only a few times. V usage is TRBV9 and J usage is TRBJ1-3; D unclear. CDR3 length: 13 amino acids. Germline-derived CDR1 and CDR2 are SGDLS and YYNGEE. The V gene lost 6 bases and the J gene lost 0 bases, with 7 bases spanning the gap. The DNA of the CDR3 is TGTGCCAGCAAGCGGACCTCTGGAAACACCATATATTTT. This encodes CASKRTSGNTIYF. The variable domain in full, with the rest retrieved from reference TRBV9 and TRBJ1-3, is DSGVTQTPKHLITATGQRVTLRCSPRSGDLSVYWYQQSLDQGLQFLIQYYNGEERAKGNILERFSAQQFPDLHSELNLSSLELGDSALYFCASKRTSGNTIYFGEGSWLTVV.

The chain links TRBV7-2 to TRBJ2-2; 8 bases line up with TRBD2. Germline V gives CDR1 SGHTA, CDR2 FQGNSA. CDR3 length equals 17 residues. With V trimmed by 5 bases and J by 5 bases, 13 bases remained unmatched. The CDR3 region is CASSLRGGSGRTGELFF. The CDR3 nucleotides are TGTGCCAGCAGCCTCCGGGGGGGCTCAGGACGGACCGGGGAGCTGTTTTTT.

This clonotype was seen ten or more times. V usage is TRBV25-1 and J usage is TRBJ1-2, with 7 bases lining up with TRBD1. V shed 2 bases, J shed 7 bases, and the junction held 10 bases outside the gene matches. CDR3 length: 15 residues. Germline lookup yields CDR1 MGHDK and CDR2 SYGVNS. DNA of the CDR3: TGTGCCAGCAGTGAAGGGTCCTTCCGACAGGGTGGCTACACCTTC. Translation gives CASSEGSFRQGGYTF.

To note about this clonotype: A much larger clone differs by one base, so this may be a read error. CDR3 protein: CASSWDGKLFF. The CDR3 bases are TGTGCCAGCAGCTGGGACGGAAAACTGTTTTTT. The rearrangement joins TRBV5-5 to TRBJ1-4; tentative D call: TRBD1 (5 bases). Germline CDR1 reads SGHKS; CDR2 reads YYEKEE (reference sequence). Trimming removed 3 bases from V and 10 bases from J, with 7 bases in between. This CDR3 comprises 11 residues.

The chain links TRBV6-2 or TRBV6-3 to TRBJ2-7; 7 nucleotides match TRBD1. The CDR3 has 12 amino acids. The V segment lost 6 bases and the J segment 4 bases; nucleotides outside the gene matches: 3. CDR1 MNHEY and CDR2 SVGEGT come from the germline V gene. CDR3 sequence reads: CASSDRVYEQYV. In nucleotides, the CDR3 is TGTGCCAGCAGCGACAGGGTATACGAGCAGTACGTC.

The table lists this clonotype with many counts. This chain joins TRBV5-6 and TRBJ2-5, with D possibly being TRBD1 (5 bases). The ends were cut back, 8 bases at V and 3 bases at J, with 14 bases in the middle. Germline loops: CDR1 SGHDT, CDR2 YYEEEE. This CDR3 is 13 amino acids long. The DNA for the CDR3 is TGTGCCAGTAACGTCCGACAGAAAGAGACCCAGTACTTC. This gives the protein CASNVRQKETQYF.

In regard to this clonotype: Possible read error: a much larger clone is one base away. The rearrangement joins TRBV20-1 to TRBJ1-1; D uncertain. The V and J ends lost 8 bases and 3 bases respectively, with 16 bases between them. CDR3 length equals 13 residues. Per the germline V gene, CDR1 is DFQATT and CDR2 is SNEGSKA (reference sequence). CDR3 sequence (DNA): TGCAGTTATACCCCACGGGAGCACACTGAAGCTTTCTTT. It specifies CSYTPREHTEAFF.